The clone carrying this TCR beta chain was counted a few times. With V trimmed by 4 bases and J by 0 bases, 3 bases remained unmatched. The CDR3 runs 17 residues. Germline CDR1 is MGHRA and CDR2 is YSYEKL. A multiplex PCR was run with 60 Vbeta primers and 13 Jbeta primers. Using immunoSEQ multiplex PCR, the repertoire was profiled, and TCRdb retains in-frame clones only, with some absent. Here the sample spans some 140,000 clones, 70% to 80% being singletons. This record comes from a study of cytomegalovirus exposure and HLA in healthy donors. Healthy bone marrow donors made up the donors. The sequencing input was PBMCs. The TCR sequence derives from a female donor in good health and CMV-seronegative. V gene TRBV4-1 combines with J gene TRBJ2-2; 12 nucleotides match TRBD2. CDR3 protein: CASSPWTSGANTGELFF. The DNA of the CDR3 is TGCGCCAGCAGCCCCTGGACTAGCGGGGCGAACACCGGGGAGCTGTTTTTT.